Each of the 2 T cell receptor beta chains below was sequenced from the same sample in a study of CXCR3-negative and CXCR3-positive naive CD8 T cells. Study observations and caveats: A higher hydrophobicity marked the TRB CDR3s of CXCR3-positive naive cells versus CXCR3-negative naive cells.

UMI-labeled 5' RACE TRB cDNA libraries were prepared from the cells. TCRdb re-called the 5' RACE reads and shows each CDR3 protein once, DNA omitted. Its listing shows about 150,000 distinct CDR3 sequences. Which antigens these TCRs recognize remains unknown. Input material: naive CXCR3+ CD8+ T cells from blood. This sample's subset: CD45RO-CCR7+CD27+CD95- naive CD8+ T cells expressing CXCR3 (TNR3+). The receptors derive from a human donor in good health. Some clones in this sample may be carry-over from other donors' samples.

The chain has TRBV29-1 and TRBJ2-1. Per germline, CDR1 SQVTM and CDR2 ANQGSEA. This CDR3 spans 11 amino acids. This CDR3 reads CSGVVLDEQFF.

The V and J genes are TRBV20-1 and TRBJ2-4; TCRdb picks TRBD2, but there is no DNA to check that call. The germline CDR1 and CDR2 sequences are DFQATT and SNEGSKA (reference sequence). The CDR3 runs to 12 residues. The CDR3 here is CSASDGGDIQYF.